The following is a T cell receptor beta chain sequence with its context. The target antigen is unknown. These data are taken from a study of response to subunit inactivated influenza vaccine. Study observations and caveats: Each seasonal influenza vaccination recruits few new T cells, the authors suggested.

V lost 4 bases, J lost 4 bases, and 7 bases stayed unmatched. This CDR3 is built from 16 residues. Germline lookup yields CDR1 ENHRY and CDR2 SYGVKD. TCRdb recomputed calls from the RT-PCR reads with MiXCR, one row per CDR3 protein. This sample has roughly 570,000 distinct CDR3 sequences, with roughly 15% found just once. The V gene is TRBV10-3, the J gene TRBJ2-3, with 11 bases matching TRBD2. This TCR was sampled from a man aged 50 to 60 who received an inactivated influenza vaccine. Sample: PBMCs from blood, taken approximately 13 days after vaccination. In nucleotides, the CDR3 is TGTGCCATCAGTGCCTCGACTAGCGGGACGGCAGATACGCAGTATTTT. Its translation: CAISASTSGTADTQYF.